Presented here are 9 T cell receptor beta chains from one specimen sequenced in a study of blood T cells in healthy people across ages. A second PCR, run for about 7 to 12 cycles, used a sample-barcoded 5' primer plus a J-beta primer mix. TCRdb analysed the 5' RACE reads with MiXCR anew, one entry per CDR3 protein. The sample records just under 750,000 distinct CDR3 sequences, roughly 20% being singletons. Sequencing input: blood. The source of these receptors is a man between 70 and 80 years old in good health.

This clonotype was counted between two and nine times. The V and J genes are TRBV15 and TRBJ1-4, with 12 bases that match TRBD1. The length of the CDR3 is 16 residues. CDR1 and CDR2 (germline): LNHNV, YYDKDF (reference sequence). V trimming: 5 bases; J trimming: 8 bases; junction bases outside the gene matches: 9. CDR3 loop: CATSLGDRGRGEKLFF. The CDR3 coding sequence is TGTGCCACCAGCTTAGGGGACAGGGGGCGAGGCGAAAAACTGTTTTTT.

In the case of this clonotype: Likely a read error: the CDR3 ends without its conserved phenylalanine or tryptophan. The chain employs TRBV7-2 and TRBJ2-1; D might be TRBD1 (6 bases). The length of the CDR3 is 16 residues. Trimming took 5 bases from V and 0 from J, leaving 14 bases between them. Germline CDR1 SGHTA, CDR2 FQGNSA. The CDR3 is CASSQRDTSSYNEQFS. The CDR3 nucleotides read TGTGCCAGCAGCCAAAGGGACACGAGCTCCTACAATGAGCAGTTCTCC.

At least ten counts were recorded for this clonotype. J is TRBJ1-6 and V is TRBV2, with 7 positions matching TRBD1. The junction had 10 bases not matched to a gene; V was cut back by 8 bases and J by 9 bases. Germline values: CDR1 SNHLY, CDR2 FYNNEI. The CDR3 is 14 amino acids. In DNA form, the CDR3 reads TGTGCCAGCGGGGGACAGCTAGAGAGTTCACCCCTCCACTTT. Protein product: CASGGQLESSPLHF.

The rearrangement links TRBV27 to TRBJ1-2; possible D gene TRBD1, 5 bases. There are 14 residues in the CDR3. The ends were cut back, 4 bases at V and 8 bases at J, with 17 bases in the middle. Germline V gene data show CDR1 as MNHEY and CDR2 as SMNVEV (reference sequence). Here the CDR3 DNA reads TGTGCCAGCAGTTCCTCCGGGACCCTGAGAGGCTACACCTTC. This codes for CASSSSGTLRGYTF.

This clonotype was counted between two and nine times. The chain uses TRBV5-1 and TRBJ1-1; a weak D match, TRBD1 (5 bases). V lost 4 bases, J lost 1 base, and 14 bases lay in between. Germline assignment: CDR1 SGHRS and CDR2 YFSETQ. The CDR3 has 15 residues. The DNA of the CDR3 is TGCGCCAGCAGCCCCTTGGGACCAGGGAACACTGAAGCTTTCTTT. Protein sequence: CASSPLGPGNTEAFF. The full variable domain, with the rest looked up from reference TRBV5-1 and TRBJ1-1, is KAGVTQTPRYLIKTRGQQVTLSCSPISGHRSVSWYQQTPGQGLQFLFEYFSETQRNKGNFPGRFSGRQFSNSRSEMNVSTLELGDSALYLCASSPLGPGNTEAFFGQGTRLTVV.

This clonotype was seen more than once but under ten times. CDR3 nucleotides: TGTGCCAGCAGCTTAGCGGCAGGGGGTTTTTCTGAAGCTTTCTTT. This encodes CASSLAAGGFSEAFF. The gene calls are TRBV11-2 and TRBJ1-1, with TRBD1 matching over 7 bases. The V segment lost 1 base and the J segment 6 bases; nucleotides outside the gene matches: 8. The CDR3 consists of 15 residues. Per the germline V gene, CDR1 is SGHAT and CDR2 is FQNNGV.

This rearrangement joins TRBV7-8 to TRBJ1-4; weak D call: TRBD1 (6 bases). Per germline, CDR1 SGHVS and CDR2 FQNEAQ. V was clipped by 5 bases and J by 2 bases, with 15 bases between them. The CDR3 length is 16 residues. CDR3 nucleotide sequence: TGTGCCAGCAGCACTGGGGGGGCCGGCACTAATGAAAAACTGTTTTTT. This gives the protein CASSTGGAGTNEKLFF.

This clonotype was counted a few times. This chain links TRBV20-1 with TRBJ2-5; D gene uncertain. Germline V gene data show CDR1 as DFQATT and CDR2 as SNEGSKA (reference sequence). This CDR3 region has 13 residues. Between the trimmed V and J ends, which lost 3 bases and 1 base, there was a span of 9 bases. The CDR3 loop is CSASGTLQETQYF. The CDR3 coding sequence is TGCAGTGCTAGTGGCACACTCCAAGAGACCCAGTACTTC.

This chain joins TRBV6-5 and TRBJ2-3, with a possible D match to TRBD2 (6 bases). Trimming pared 0 bases from V and 12 bases from J, leaving 7 bases between. The CDR3 spans 11 residues. Germline-derived CDR1 and CDR2 are MNHEY and SVGAGI. This CDR3 reads CASSYSGLQYF. The CDR3 DNA reads as TGTGCCAGCAGTTACTCGGGACTTCAGTATTTT.